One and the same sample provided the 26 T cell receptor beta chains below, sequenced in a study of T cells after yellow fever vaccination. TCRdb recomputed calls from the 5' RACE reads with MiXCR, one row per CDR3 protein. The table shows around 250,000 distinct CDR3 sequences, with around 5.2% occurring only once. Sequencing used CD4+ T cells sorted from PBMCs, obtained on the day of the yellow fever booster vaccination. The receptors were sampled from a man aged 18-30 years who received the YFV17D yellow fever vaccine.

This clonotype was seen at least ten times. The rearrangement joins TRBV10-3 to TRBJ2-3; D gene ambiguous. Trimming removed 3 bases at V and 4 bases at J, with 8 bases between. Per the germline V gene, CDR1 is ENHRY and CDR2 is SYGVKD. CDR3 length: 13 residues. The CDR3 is CAISDEKSDTQYF. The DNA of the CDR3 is TGTGCCATCAGTGATGAGAAGTCAGATACGCAGTATTTT.

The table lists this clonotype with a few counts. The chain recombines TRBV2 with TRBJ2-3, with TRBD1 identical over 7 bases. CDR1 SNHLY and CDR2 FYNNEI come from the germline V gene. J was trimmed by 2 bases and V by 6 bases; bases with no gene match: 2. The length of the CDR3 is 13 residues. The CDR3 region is CASRQGSTDTQYF. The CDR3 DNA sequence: TGTGCCAGCAGACAGGGGTCCACAGATACGCAGTATTTT.

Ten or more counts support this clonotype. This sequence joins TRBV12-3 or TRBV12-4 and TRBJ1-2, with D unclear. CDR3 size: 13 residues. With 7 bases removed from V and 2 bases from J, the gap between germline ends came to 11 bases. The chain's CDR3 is CASTVYYNYGYTF. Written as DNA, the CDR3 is TGTGCCAGCACCGTTTATTACAACTATGGCTACACCTTC.

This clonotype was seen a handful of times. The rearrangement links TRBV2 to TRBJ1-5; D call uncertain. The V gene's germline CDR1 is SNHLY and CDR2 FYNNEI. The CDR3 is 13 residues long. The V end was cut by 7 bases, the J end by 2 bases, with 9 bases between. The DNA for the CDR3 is TGTGCCAGCATGGCAGGTGGCAATCAGCCCCAGCATTTT. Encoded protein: CASMAGGNQPQHF. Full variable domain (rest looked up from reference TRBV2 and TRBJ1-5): EPEVTQTPSHQVTQMGQEVILRCVPISNHLYFYWYRQILGQKVEFLVSFYNNEISEKSEIFDDQFSVERPDGSNFTLKIRSTKLEDSAMYFCASMAGGNQPQHFGDGTRLSIL.

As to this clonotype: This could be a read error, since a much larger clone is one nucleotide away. Here the CDR3 DNA reads TGTGCCAGCAGTTCCAGCCTCACTGAAGCTTTCTTT. It specifies CASSSSLTEAFF. The rearrangement links TRBV12-3 or TRBV12-4 to TRBJ1-1; no clear D. V gave up 4 bases and J gave up 4 bases, with 7 bases separating them. The CDR3 is 12 amino acids.

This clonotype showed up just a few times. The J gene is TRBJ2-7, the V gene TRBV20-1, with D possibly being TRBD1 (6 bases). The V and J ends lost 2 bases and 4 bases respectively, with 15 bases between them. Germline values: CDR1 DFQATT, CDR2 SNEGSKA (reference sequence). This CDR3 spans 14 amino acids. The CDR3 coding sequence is TGCAGTGCTAGATACGACAGGTCAAAATACGAGCAGTACGTC. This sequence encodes CSARYDRSKYEQYV.

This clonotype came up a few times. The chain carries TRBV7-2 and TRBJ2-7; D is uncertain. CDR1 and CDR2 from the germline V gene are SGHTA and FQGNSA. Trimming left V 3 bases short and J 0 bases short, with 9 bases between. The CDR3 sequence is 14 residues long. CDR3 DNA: TGTGCCAGCAGCTTTTTGGAGAGCTCCTACGAGCAGTACTTC. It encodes CASSFLESSYEQYF.

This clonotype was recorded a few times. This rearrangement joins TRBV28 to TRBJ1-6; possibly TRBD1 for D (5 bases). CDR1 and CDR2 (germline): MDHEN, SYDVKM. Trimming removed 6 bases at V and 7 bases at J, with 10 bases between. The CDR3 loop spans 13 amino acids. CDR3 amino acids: CASRREGNSPLHF. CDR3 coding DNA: TGTGCCAGCAGGAGGGAGGGGAATTCACCCCTCCACTTT.

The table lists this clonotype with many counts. CDR3 in DNA: TGCGCCAGCAGCCAACAATTTTGGAACACTGAAGCTTTCTTT. It specifies CASSQQFWNTEAFF. The V call is TRBV4-3, the J call TRBJ1-1, with no clear D. Trimming shortened V by 2 bases and J by 1 base, and 8 bases separated the two germline ends. CDR1 and CDR2 (germline): LGHNA, YSLEER. The length of the CDR3 is 14 residues.

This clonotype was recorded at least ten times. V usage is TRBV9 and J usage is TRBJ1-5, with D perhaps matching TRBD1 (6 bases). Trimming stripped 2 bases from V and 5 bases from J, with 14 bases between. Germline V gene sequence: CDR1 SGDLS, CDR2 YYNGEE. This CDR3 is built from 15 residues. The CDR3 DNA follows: TGTGCCAGCAGCGTCGGAGAGGGGGAGGATCAGCCCCAGCATTTT. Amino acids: CASSVGEGEDQPQHF.

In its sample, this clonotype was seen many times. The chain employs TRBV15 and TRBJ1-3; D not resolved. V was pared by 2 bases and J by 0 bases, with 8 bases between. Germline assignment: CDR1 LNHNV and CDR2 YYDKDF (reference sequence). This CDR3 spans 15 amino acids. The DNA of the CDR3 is TGTGCCACCAGCAGAAACAGACCCTCTGGAAACACCATATATTTT. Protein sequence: CATSRNRPSGNTIYF. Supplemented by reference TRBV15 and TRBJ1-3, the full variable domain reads DAMVIQNPRYQVTQFGKPVTLSCSQTLNHNVMYWYQQKSSQAPKLLFHYYDKDFNNEADTPDNFQSRRPNTSFCFLDIRSPGLGDTAMYLCATSRNRPSGNTIYFGEGSWLTVV.

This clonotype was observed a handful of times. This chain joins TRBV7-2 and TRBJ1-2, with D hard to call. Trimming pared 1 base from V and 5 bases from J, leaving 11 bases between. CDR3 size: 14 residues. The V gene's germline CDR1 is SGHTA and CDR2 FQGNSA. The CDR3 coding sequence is TGTGCCAGCAGCTTAGTCTCCAGCTCTTATGGCTACACCTTC. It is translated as CASSLVSSSYGYTF.

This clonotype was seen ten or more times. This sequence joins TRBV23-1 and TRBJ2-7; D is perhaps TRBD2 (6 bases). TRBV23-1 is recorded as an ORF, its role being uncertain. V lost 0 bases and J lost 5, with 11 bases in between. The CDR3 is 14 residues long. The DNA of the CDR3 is TGCGCCAGCAGTCAATCGTGGATAGCGGACGAGCAGTACGTC. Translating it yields CASSQSWIADEQYV.

In DNA form, the CDR3 reads TGCGCCAGCAGGTGGACTACCGACACTGAAGCTTTCTTT. It translates to CASRWTTDTEAFF. The chain couples TRBV5-1 to TRBJ1-1; no firm D call. V was pared by 5 bases and J by 3 bases, with 11 bases between. Germline CDR1 and CDR2: SGHRS and YFSETQ. The CDR3 length is 13 residues. The full variable domain, with the rest looked up from reference TRBV5-1 and TRBJ1-1, is KAGVTQTPRYLIKTRGQQVTLSCSPISGHRSVSWYQQTPGQGLQFLFEYFSETQRNKGNFPGRFSGRQFSNSRSEMNVSTLELGDSALYLCASRWTTDTEAFFGQGTRLTVV.

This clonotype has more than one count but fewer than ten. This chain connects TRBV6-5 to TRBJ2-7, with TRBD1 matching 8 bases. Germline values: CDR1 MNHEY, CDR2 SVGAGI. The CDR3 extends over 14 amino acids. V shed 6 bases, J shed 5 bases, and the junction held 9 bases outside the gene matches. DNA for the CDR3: TGTGCCAGCAGCTCCCGACAGGGGAGGCACGAGCAGTACTTC. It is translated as CASSSRQGRHEQYF.

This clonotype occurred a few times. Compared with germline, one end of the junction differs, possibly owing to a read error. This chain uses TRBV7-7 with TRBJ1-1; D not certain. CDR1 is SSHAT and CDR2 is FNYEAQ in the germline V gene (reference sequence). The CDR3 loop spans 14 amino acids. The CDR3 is CASSPGWVLRRAFF. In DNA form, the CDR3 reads TGTGCTAGCAGCCCCGGTTGGGTTCTTAGGAGAGCTTTCTTT.

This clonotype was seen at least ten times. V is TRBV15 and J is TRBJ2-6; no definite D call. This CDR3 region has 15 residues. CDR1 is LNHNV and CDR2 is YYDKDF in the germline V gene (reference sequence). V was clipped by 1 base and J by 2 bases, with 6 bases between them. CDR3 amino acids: CATSRADAGANVLTF. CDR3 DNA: TGTGCCACCAGCAGAGCGGATGCTGGGGCCAACGTCCTGACTTTC.

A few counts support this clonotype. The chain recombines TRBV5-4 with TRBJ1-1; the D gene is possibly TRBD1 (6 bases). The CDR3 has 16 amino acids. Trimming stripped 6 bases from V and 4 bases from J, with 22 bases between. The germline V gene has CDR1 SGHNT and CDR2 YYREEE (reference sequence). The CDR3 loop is CASTVDRTDGGTEAFF. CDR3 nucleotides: TGTGCCAGCACCGTAGACAGGACGGATGGTGGCACTGAAGCTTTCTTT. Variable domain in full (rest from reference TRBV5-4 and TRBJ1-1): ETGVTQSPTHLIKTRGQQVTLRCSSQSGHNTVSWYQQALGQGPQFIFQYYREEENGRGNFPPRFSGLQFPNYSSELNVNALELDDSALYLCASTVDRTDGGTEAFFGQGTRLTVV.

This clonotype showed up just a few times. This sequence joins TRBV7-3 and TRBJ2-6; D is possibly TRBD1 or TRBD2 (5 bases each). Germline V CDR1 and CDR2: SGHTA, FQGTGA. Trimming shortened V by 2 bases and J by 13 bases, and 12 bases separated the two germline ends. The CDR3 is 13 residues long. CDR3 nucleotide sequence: TGTGCCAGCAGCTTAGGATCCGAGGGGGTCCTGACTTTC. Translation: CASSLGSEGVLTF.

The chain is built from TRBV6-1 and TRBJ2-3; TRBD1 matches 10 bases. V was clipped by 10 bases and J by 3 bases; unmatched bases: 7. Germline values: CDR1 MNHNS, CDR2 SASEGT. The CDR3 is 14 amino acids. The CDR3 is CATFPGQGTDTQYF. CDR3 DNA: TGTGCCACCTTCCCGGGACAGGGGACAGATACGCAGTATTTT.

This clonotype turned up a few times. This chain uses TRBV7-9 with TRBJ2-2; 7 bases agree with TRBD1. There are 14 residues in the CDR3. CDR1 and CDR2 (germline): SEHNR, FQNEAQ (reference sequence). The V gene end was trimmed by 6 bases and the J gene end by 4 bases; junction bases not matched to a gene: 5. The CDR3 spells CASRPRDSTGELFF. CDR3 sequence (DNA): TGTGCCAGCAGGCCTAGGGACAGCACCGGGGAGCTGTTTTTT.

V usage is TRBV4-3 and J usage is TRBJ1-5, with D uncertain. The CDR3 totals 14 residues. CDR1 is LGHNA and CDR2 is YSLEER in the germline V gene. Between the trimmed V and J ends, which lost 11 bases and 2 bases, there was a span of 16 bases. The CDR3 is CAAGPEVGNQPQHF. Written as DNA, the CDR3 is TGCGCCGCCGGTCCAGAGGTGGGCAATCAGCCCCAGCATTTT.

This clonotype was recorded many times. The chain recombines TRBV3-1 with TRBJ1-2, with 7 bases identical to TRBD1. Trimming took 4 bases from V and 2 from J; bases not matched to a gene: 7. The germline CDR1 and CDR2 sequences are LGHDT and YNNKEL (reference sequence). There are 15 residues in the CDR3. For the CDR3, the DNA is TGTGCCAGCAGCCCAGCAGGGGGAGGCAACTATGGCTACACCTTC. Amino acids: CASSPAGGGNYGYTF.

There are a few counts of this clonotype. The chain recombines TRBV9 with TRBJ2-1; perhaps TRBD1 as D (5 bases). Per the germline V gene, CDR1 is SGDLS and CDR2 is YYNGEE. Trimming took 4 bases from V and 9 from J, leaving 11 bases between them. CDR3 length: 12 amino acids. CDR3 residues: CASSNGAGEQFF. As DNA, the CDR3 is TGTGCCAGCAGCAATGGGGCCGGTGAGCAGTTCTTC.

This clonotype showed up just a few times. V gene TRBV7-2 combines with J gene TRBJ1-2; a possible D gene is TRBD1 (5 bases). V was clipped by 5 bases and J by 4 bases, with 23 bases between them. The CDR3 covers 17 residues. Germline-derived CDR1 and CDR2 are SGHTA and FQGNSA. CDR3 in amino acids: CASSPTPGLRGSYGYTF. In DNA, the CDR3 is TGTGCCAGCAGCCCCACCCCGGGACTCCGGGGGAGCTATGGCTACACCTTC.

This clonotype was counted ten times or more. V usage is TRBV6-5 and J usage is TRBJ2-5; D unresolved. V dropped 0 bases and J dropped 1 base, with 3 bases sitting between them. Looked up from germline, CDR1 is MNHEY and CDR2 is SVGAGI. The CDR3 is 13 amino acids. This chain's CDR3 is CASSYSAQETQYF. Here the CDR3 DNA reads TGTGCCAGCAGTTACTCGGCCCAAGAGACCCAGTACTTC.